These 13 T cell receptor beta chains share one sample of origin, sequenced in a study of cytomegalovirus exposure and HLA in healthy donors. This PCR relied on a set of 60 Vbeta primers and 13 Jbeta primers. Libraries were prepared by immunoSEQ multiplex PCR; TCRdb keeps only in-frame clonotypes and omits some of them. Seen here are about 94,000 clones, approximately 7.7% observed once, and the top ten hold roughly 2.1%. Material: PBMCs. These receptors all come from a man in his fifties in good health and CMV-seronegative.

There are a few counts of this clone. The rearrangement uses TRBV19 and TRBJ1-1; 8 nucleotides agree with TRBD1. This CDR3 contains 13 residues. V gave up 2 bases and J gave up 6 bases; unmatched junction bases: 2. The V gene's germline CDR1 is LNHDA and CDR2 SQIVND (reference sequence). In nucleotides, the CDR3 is TGTGCCAGTAGTATACAACAGGGGGCTGAAGCTTTCTTT. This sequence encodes CASSIQQGAEAFF.

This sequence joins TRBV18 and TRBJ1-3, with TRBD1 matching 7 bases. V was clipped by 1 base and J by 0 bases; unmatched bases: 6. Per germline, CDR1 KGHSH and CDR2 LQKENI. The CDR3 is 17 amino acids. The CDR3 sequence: CASSPLPGQSSGNTIYF. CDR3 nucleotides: TGTGCCAGCTCACCACTCCCGGGACAGAGCTCTGGAAACACCATATATTTT.

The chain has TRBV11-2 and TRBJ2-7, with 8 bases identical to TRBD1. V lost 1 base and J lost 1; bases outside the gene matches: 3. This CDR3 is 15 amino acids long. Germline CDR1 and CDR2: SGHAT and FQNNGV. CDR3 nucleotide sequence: TGTGCCAGCAGCTTAGTCGGACAGGGATCCTACGAGCAGTACTTC. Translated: CASSLVGQGSYEQYF.

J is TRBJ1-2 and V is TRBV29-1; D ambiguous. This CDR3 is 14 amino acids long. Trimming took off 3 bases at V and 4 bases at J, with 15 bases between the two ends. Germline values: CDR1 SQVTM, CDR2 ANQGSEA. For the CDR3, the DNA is TGCAGCGTTGAGGGAGGGTTTGAGGGCTATGGCTACACCTTC. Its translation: CSVEGGFEGYGYTF.

The CDR3 spells CASSSTRYEQYF. The CDR3 region has the DNA TGTGCCAGCAGCTCGACTCGCTACGAGCAGTACTTC. The gene calls are TRBV6-1 and TRBJ2-7; D call uncertain. V shed 6 bases and J shed 3 bases, with 9 bases lying between them. This CDR3 is built from 12 residues. From germline, CDR1 is MNHNS and CDR2 SASEGT.

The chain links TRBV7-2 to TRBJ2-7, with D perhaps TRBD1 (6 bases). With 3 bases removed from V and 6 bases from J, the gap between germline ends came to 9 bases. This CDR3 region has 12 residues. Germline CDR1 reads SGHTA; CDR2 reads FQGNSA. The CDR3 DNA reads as TGTGCCAGCAGCTTCAGGGGTGTCGAGCAGTACTTC. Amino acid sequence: CASSFRGVEQYF.

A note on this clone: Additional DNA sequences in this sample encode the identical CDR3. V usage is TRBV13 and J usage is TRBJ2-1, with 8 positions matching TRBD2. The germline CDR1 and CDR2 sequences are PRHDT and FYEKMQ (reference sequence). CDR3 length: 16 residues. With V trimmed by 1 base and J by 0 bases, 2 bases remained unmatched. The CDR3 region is CASSLASGSSYNEQFF. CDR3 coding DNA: TGTGCCAGCAGCTTAGCAAGCGGGAGCTCCTACAATGAGCAGTTCTTC.

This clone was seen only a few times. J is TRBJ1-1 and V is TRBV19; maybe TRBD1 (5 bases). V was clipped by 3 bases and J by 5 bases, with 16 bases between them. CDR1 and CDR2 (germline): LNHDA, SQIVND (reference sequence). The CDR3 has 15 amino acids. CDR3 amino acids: CASSIKTAGRTEAFF. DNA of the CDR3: TGTGCCAGTAGTATTAAGACAGCGGGTCGGACTGAAGCTTTCTTT.

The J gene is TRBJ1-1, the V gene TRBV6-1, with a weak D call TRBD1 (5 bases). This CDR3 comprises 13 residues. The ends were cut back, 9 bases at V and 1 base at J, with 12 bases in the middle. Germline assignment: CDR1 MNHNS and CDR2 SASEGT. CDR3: CASRDRPNTEAFF. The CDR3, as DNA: TGTGCCAGTAGAGACAGACCGAACACTGAAGCTTTCTTT.

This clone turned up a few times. This CDR3 reads CAAFPGRTNTGELFF. The CDR3 nucleotides read TGTGCAGCTTTTCCCGGGAGAACGAACACCGGGGAGCTGTTTTTT. The chain has TRBV5-4 and TRBJ2-2, with D possibly being TRBD2 (6 bases). This CDR3 comprises 15 residues. The germline V gene encodes CDR1 SGHNT and CDR2 YYREEE (reference sequence). Full variable domain (outside the CDR3, taken from reference TRBV5-4 and TRBJ2-2): ETGVTQSPTHLIKTRGQQVTLRCSSQSGHNTVSWYQQALGQGPQFIFQYYREEENGRGNFPPRFSGLQFPNYSSELNVNALELDDSALYLCAAFPGRTNTGELFFGEGSRLTVL.

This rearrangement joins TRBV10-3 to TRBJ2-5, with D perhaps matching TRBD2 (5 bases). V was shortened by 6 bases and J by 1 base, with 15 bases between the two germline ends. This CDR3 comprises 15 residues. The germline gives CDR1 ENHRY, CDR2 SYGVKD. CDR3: CAISLGAGSQETQYF. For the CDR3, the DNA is TGTGCCATCAGCCTAGGAGCTGGGAGCCAAGAGACCCAGTACTTC.

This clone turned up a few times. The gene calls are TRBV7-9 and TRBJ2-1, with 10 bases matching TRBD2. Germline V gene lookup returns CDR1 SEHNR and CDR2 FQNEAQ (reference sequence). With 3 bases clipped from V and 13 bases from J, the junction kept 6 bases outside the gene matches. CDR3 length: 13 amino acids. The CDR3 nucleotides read TGTGCCAGCAGCTTGACTAGCGGGCTCTACCAGTTCTTC. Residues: CASSLTSGLYQFF. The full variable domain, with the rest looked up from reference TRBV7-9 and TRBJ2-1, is DTGVSQNPRHKITKRGQNVTFRCDPISEHNRLYWYRQTLGQGPEFLTYFQNEAQLEKSRLLSDRFSAERPKGSFSTLEIQRTEQGDSAMYLCASSLTSGLYQFFGPGTRLTVL.

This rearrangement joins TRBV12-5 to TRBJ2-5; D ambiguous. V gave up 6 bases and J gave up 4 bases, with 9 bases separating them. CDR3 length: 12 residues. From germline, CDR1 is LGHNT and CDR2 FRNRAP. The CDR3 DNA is TGTGCTAGTGGCCCGAGCCTAGAGACCCAGTACTTC. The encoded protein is CASGPSLETQYF.